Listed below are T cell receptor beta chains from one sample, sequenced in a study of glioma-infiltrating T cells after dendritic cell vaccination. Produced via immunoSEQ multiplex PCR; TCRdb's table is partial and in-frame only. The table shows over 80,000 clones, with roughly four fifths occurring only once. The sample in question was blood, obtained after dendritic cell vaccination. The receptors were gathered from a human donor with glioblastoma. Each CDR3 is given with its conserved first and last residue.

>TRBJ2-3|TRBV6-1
CASSEVGLALTDTQYF
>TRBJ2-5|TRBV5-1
CASSGDRAEETQYF
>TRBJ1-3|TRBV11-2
CASSRLDRVGNTIYF
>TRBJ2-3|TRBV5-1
CASSLHSRGKDTQYF
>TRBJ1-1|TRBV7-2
CASSAQGDTEAFF
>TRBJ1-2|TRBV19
CASSETLNYGYTF
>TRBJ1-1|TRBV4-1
CASSGARLRHGNTEAFF
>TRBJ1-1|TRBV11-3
CASSSTGGGTEAFF
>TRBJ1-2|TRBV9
CASSPEVTSLNYGYTF
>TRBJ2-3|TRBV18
CASSPRTGTDKTDTQYF
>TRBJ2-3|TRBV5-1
CASSDSSGGSTDTQYF